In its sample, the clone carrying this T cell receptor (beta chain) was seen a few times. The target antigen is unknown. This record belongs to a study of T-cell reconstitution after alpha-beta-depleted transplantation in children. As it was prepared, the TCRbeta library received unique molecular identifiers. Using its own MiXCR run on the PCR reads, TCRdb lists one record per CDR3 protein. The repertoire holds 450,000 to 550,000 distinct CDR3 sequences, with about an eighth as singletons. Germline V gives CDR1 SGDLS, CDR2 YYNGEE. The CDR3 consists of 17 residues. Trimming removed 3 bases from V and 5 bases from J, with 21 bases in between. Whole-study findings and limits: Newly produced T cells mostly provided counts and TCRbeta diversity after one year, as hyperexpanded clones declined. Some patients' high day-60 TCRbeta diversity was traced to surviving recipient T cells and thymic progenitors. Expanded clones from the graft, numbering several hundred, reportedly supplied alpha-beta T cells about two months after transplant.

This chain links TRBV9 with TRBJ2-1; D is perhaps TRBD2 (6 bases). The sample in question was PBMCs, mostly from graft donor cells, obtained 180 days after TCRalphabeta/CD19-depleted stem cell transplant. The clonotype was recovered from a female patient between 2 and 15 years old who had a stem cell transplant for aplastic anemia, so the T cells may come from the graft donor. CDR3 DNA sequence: TGTGCCAGCAGCGCCCTTCCCAAGTCTAGCGTACACAATGAGCAGTTCTTC. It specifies CASSALPKSSVHNEQFF.